These 12 T cell receptor beta chains share one sample of origin, sequenced in a study of blood T cell repertoires in COVID-19. Profiling relied on immunoSEQ multiplex PCR, and the TCRdb table lists in-frame clones only, not all of them. The sample has tens of thousands of clones; over 75% are singletons. The sequenced sample was peripheral blood. The receptors come from a man in his 60s with acute or convalescent COVID-19.

The V call is TRBV15, the J call TRBJ1-5, with D unresolved. The ends were cut back, 1 base at V and 2 bases at J, with 15 bases in the middle. From germline, CDR1 is LNHNV and CDR2 YYDKDF (reference sequence). The CDR3 has 17 residues. CDR3 nucleotides: TGTGCCACCAGCAGAGCGGCAGGTCGATGGGGCAATCAGCCCCAGCATTTT. Translation gives CATSRAAGRWGNQPQHF.

The sample holds one count of this clone. CDR3 DNA sequence: TGTGCCTGGAGCAGGGGTGATCAGCCCCAGCATTTT. Translating gives CAWSRGDQPQHF. The chain links TRBV30 to TRBJ1-5, with a tentative D call TRBD1 (6 bases). CDR3 length equals 12 residues. Germline V CDR1 and CDR2: GTSNPN, SVGIG (reference sequence). Trimming took off 3 bases at V and 5 bases at J, with 8 bases between the two ends.

The V call is TRBV29-1, the J call TRBJ1-2; 7 bases align to TRBD1. The germline V gene encodes CDR1 SQVTM and CDR2 ANQGSEA. The junction had 13 bases not matched to a gene; V was cut back by 6 bases and J by 6 bases. The CDR3 extends over 14 amino acids. The CDR3 here is CSVTDREKVDGYTF. DNA of the CDR3: TGCAGCGTGACCGACAGGGAGAAGGTTGATGGCTACACCTTC.

The rearrangement uses TRBV30 and TRBJ2-1, with D maybe TRBD2 (7 bases). V lost 2 bases to trimming and J lost 3 bases, with 17 bases between them. The CDR3 sequence is 16 residues long. Germline values: CDR1 GTSNPN, CDR2 SVGIG (reference sequence). CDR3 coding DNA: TGTGCCTGGAGTCAACGTCGGGGGGCCGTCTACAATGAGCAGTTCTTC. It specifies CAWSQRRGAVYNEQFF.

The chain uses TRBV7-2 and TRBJ2-3, with D possibly being TRBD2 (5 bases). The germline CDR1 and CDR2 sequences are SGHTA and FQGNSA. The length of the CDR3 is 11 residues. The germline V and J ends were trimmed by 8 bases and 8 bases, with 11 bases remaining between them. DNA for the CDR3: TGTGCCAGCGGAGGTACTGGTACGCAGTATTTT. Encoded protein: CASGGTGTQYF.

The CDR3 nucleotides read TGCGCCAGCAGCTTGGCGGCTAATGAAAAACTGTTTTTT. It specifies CASSLAANEKLFF. The V and J genes are TRBV5-1 and TRBJ1-4; D unclear. V lost 0 bases and J lost 3, with 3 bases in between. The CDR3 consists of 13 residues. Germline-derived CDR1 and CDR2 are SGHRS and YFSETQ. The variable domain in full, with the rest retrieved from reference TRBV5-1 and TRBJ1-4, is KAGVTQTPRYLIKTRGQQVTLSCSPISGHRSVSWYQQTPGQGLQFLFEYFSETQRNKGNFPGRFSGRQFSNSRSEMNVSTLELGDSALYLCASSLAANEKLFFGSGTQLSVL.

The chain has TRBV4-1 and TRBJ2-7; the match to TRBD1 covers 7 bases. The V and J ends lost 0 bases and 1 base, in that order; junction bases with no gene match: 3. The CDR3 extends over 15 amino acids. Germline CDR1 reads MGHRA; CDR2 reads YSYEKL. The CDR3 loop is CASSQDPGGSYEQYF. The CDR3, as DNA: TGCGCCAGCAGCCAAGATCCAGGGGGATCCTACGAGCAGTACTTC.

The CDR3 sequence: CASSFTASRLYEQYF. DNA of the CDR3: TGTGCCAGCAGTTTTACGGCTAGCCGTCTCTACGAGCAGTACTTC. The V gene is TRBV6-9, the J gene TRBJ2-7, with D possibly TRBD2 on 5 matching bases. The ends were cut back, 4 bases at V and 3 bases at J, with 16 bases in the middle. This CDR3 has 15 residues. Germline V CDR1 and CDR2: MNHGY, SVAAGI.

This clone was seen a handful of times. The chain couples TRBV20-1 to TRBJ1-2; tentatively, D is TRBD1 (6 bases). Germline CDR1 reads DFQATT; CDR2 reads SNEGSKA (reference sequence). This CDR3 has 11 amino acids. V was cut by 5 bases and J by 6 bases, with 10 bases left in between. The CDR3 nucleotides are TGCAGTGCTCACACAGGGAATGGCTACACCTTC. It codes for CSAHTGNGYTF.

V is TRBV6-1 and J is TRBJ2-7, with D hard to call. V was trimmed by 3 bases and J by 8 bases, leaving 14 bases between them. This CDR3 is 13 amino acids long. Germline V CDR1 and CDR2: MNHNS, SASEGT. In DNA form, the CDR3 reads TGTGCCAGCAGTGAGTACTTCCTAGATCAGCAGTACTTC. This gives the protein CASSEYFLDQQYF.

This rearrangement joins TRBV5-1 to TRBJ2-3; 7 bases map to TRBD1. V was clipped by 0 bases and J by 6 bases; unmatched bases: 7. The V gene's germline CDR1 is SGHRS and CDR2 YFSETQ. This CDR3 region has 15 residues. The CDR3 loop reads CASSLEGASSDTQYF. CDR3 nucleotide sequence: TGCGCCAGCAGCTTGGAGGGGGCCTCCTCGGATACGCAGTATTTT.

The sample holds a few counts of this clone. The chain joins TRBV5-1 to TRBJ1-6; a weak D match, TRBD1 (5 bases). Germline V lookup: CDR1 SGHRS, CDR2 YFSETQ. The CDR3 sequence is 15 residues long. V was shortened by 4 bases and J by 5 bases, with 13 bases between the two germline ends. The CDR3 region is CASSREGLDNSPLHF. CDR3 in DNA: TGCGCCAGCAGCCGGGAGGGGCTGGATAATTCACCCCTCCACTTT.